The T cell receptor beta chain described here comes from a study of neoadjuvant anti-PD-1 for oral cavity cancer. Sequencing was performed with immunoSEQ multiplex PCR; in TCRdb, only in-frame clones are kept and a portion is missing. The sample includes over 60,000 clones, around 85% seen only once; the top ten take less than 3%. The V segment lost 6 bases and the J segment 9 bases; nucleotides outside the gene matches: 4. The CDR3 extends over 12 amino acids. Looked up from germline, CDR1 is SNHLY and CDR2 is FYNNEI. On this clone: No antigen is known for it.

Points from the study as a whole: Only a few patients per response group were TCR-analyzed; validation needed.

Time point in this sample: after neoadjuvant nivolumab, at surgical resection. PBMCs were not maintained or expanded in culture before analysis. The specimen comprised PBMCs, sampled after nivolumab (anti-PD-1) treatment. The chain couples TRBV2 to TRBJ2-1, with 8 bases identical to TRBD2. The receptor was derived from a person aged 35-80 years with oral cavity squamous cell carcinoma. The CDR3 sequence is CASRVAGPEQFF. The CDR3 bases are TGTGCCAGCAGGGTAGCGGGACCTGAGCAGTTCTTC.